The source of this T cell receptor beta chain is a study of regulatory T cells in long-lasting Graves disease. Regarding the study as a whole: Peripheral blood was the sole material, not thyroid tissue.

The TCR beta library used iRepertoire HTBI primers with Arm-PCR amplification of CDR3. Per the study methods: Samples collectively showed 62 TRBV and 11 to 15 TRBJ segments. A single record per CDR3 protein comes from TCRdb applying MiXCR to the multiplex PCR reads. In this record, the V and J calls reflect TCRdb's handling and not the investigators' own analysis. The repertoire holds fewer than 400,000 distinct CDR3 sequences, with about 20% as singletons. Time point given: persistent/refractory GD, antithyroid drugs over 5 years with positive TRAb. PBMC RNA was the source of the TCR library. On this clonotype: Its specificity is unknown.

This TCR came from a female donor with Graves disease. The source was peripheral blood mononuclear cells (PBMCs), collected when the disease was refractory, from a patient treated with antithyroid drugs.

CDR3 DNA: TGTGCCAGTAGTTCGGACAGCTACTCCTACGAGCAGTACTTC. Its protein is CASSSDSYSYEQYF. This chain links TRBV19 with TRBJ2-7, with D perhaps TRBD1 (6 bases). Germline V lookup: CDR1 LNHDA, CDR2 SQIVND (reference sequence). The CDR3 covers 14 residues. V was clipped by 5 bases and J by 0 bases, with 11 bases between them.